Presented here are 28 T cell receptor beta chains from one specimen sequenced in a study of T cell responses to AZD1222 COVID-19 vaccine. Only in-frame clones appear in the TCRdb table, and some are missing; sequencing was by immunoSEQ multiplex PCR. The table shows over 100,000 clones, with roughly 86% occurring only once. The sample in question was peripheral blood, obtained 28 days after the second dose of the MenACWY control vaccine. The receptors derive from an adult who received the MenACWY meningococcal vaccine as a control.

The rearrangement uses TRBV2 and TRBJ1-6; D is possibly TRBD1 (5 bases). Trimming pared 2 bases from V and 7 bases from J, leaving 12 bases between. Germline V lookup: CDR1 SNHLY, CDR2 FYNNEI. The CDR3 spans 15 residues. Written as DNA, the CDR3 is TGTGCCAGCAGTGAACTGGCAGGGAGAAATTCACCCCTCCACTTT. The encoded protein is CASSELAGRNSPLHF. The variable domain in full, with the rest retrieved from reference TRBV2 and TRBJ1-6, is EPEVTQTPSHQVTQMGQEVILRCVPISNHLYFYWYRQILGQKVEFLVSFYNNEISEKSEIFDDQFSVERPDGSNFTLKIRSTKLEDSAMYFCASSELAGRNSPLHFGNGTRLTVT.

The chain combines TRBV7-2 with TRBJ2-5; tentative D call: TRBD1 (6 bases). This CDR3 spans 14 amino acids. Germline loops: CDR1 SGHTA, CDR2 FQGNSA. With 4 bases removed from V and 8 bases from J, the gap between germline ends came to 17 bases. This CDR3 reads CASSSQGYGVTQYF. CDR3 sequence (DNA): TGTGCCAGCAGCTCGCAGGGGTACGGCGTAACCCAGTACTTC.

V gene TRBV7-8 combines with J gene TRBJ2-7; the match to TRBD1 covers 7 bases. V shed 3 bases, J shed 4 bases, and the junction held 15 bases outside the gene matches. The germline V gene encodes CDR1 SGHVS and CDR2 FQNEAQ. This CDR3 spans 17 amino acids. The CDR3 reads CASSFYSGTARPYEQYF. The DNA of the CDR3 is TGTGCCAGCAGCTTCTATTCCGGGACAGCGAGGCCATACGAGCAGTACTTC.

The chain joins TRBV14 to TRBJ2-7; the match to TRBD1 covers 9 bases. The trim removed 5 bases at V and 5 bases at J, leaving 13 bases unmatched. This CDR3 spans 16 amino acids. Germline-derived CDR1 and CDR2 are SGHDN and FVKESK. CDR3 DNA: TGTGCCAGCAGCAGGAACTGGGACAGGGAAGTGCACGAGCAGTACTTC. It specifies CASSRNWDREVHEQYF.

This rearrangement joins TRBV4-2 to TRBJ1-1; D is ambiguous. Trimming left V 1 base short and J 6 bases short, with 18 bases between. CDR1 and CDR2 (germline): LGHNA, YNFKEQ. The CDR3 sequence is 16 residues long. CDR3 residues: CASSQVVLRPDSEAFF. DNA for the CDR3: TGTGCCAGCAGCCAAGTTGTCCTCAGGCCTGACTCTGAAGCTTTCTTT.

The V gene is TRBV9, the J gene TRBJ2-3; D gene unclear. Trimming took 0 bases from V and 2 from J, leaving 4 bases between them. Germline loops: CDR1 SGDLS, CDR2 YYNGEE. This CDR3 is 13 amino acids long. In nucleotides, the CDR3 is TGTGCCAGCAGCGTAGTCCTCACAGATACGCAGTATTTT. The encoded protein is CASSVVLTDTQYF.

The count of this clone is one. The chain carries TRBV11-2 and TRBJ2-3; 11 bases match TRBD2. J gave up 1 base and V 5 bases, and 14 bases lay outside the gene matches. Looked up from germline, CDR1 is SGHAT and CDR2 is FQNNGV. The CDR3 covers 19 residues. CDR3 in DNA: TGTGCCAGCAGCCCCCCCCCTCGCACTAGCGGGGGTGGCACAGATACGCAGTATTTT. This codes for CASSPPPRTSGGGTDTQYF.

The gene calls are TRBV19 and TRBJ1-2; possibly TRBD1 for D (6 bases). Per germline, CDR1 LNHDA and CDR2 SQIVND (reference sequence). V shed 4 bases and J shed 4 bases, with 13 bases lying between them. The CDR3 loop spans 14 amino acids. The CDR3 DNA reads as TGTGCCAGTAGTAGTTGGGGGGCCAGCTATGGCTACACCTTC. It encodes CASSSWGASYGYTF.

This rearrangement joins TRBV5-1 to TRBJ1-5; D call uncertain. Germline lookup yields CDR1 SGHRS and CDR2 YFSETQ. The CDR3 covers 19 residues. V lost 4 bases, J lost 0 bases, and 23 bases lay in between. CDR3 in amino acids: CASSASSHSGGYSNQPQHF. CDR3 in DNA: TGCGCCAGCAGCGCGTCGTCGCATTCGGGTGGTTATAGCAATCAGCCCCAGCATTTT.

The chain recombines TRBV23-1 with TRBJ1-4; 11 bases agree with TRBD1. TRBV23-1 is known as an ORF, though its function is uncertain. Trimming removed 3 bases from V and 3 bases from J; junction bases left unmatched: 12. The CDR3 is made up of 19 amino acids. DNA of the CDR3: TGCGCCAGCAGTCACAGAGAGTGGGACAGGGGGTGGTCTAATGAAAAACTGTTTTTT. It specifies CASSHREWDRGWSNEKLFF.

This CDR3 reads CASSVALGRGQDGYTF. DNA for the CDR3: TGTGCCAGCAGCGTGGCCCTGGGCAGGGGGCAGGATGGCTACACCTTC. The chain joins TRBV9 to TRBJ1-2; 8 bases agree with TRBD1. Germline assignment: CDR1 SGDLS and CDR2 YYNGEE. Germline trimming cut 2 bases from V and 6 bases from J; bases unmatched to any gene: 12. The CDR3 spans 16 residues.

The V and J genes are TRBV7-3 and TRBJ2-1, with D perhaps being TRBD1 or TRBD2 (7 bases each). This CDR3 is 14 amino acids long. In germline, CDR1 is SGHTA, CDR2 FQGTGA. V lost 5 bases and J lost 8, with 16 bases in between. The CDR3 region has the DNA TGTGCCAGCAGCCCCAACAGGGGAGGGGATGAGCAGTTCTTC. It is translated as CASSPNRGGDEQFF.

The rearrangement links TRBV5-1 to TRBJ2-7; 8 bases match TRBD2. Germline V gene data show CDR1 as SGHRS and CDR2 as YFSETQ. The trim removed 3 bases at V and 6 bases at J, leaving 11 bases unmatched. This CDR3 is 15 amino acids long. CDR3 sequence reads: CASSSAGLGSGEQYF. The CDR3, as DNA: TGCGCCAGCAGCTCCGCGGGACTAGGGTCAGGCGAGCAGTACTTC.

This clone was recorded a few times. CDR3 residues: CASSVGGMAGAAYEQYF. For the CDR3, the DNA is TGTGCCAGCAGCGTAGGAGGAATGGCGGGGGCCGCCTACGAGCAGTACTTC. The chain recombines TRBV9 with TRBJ2-7; D is perhaps TRBD2 (7 bases). The length of the CDR3 is 17 residues. The germline V gene encodes CDR1 SGDLS and CDR2 YYNGEE. Trimming took off 0 bases at V and 2 bases at J, with 18 bases between the two ends.

The chain is built from TRBV7-2 and TRBJ2-7; TRBD2 is a possible D gene (5 bases). Germline CDR1 is SGHTA and CDR2 is FQGNSA. The CDR3 spans 14 residues. Trimming cost V 6 bases and J 4 bases, with 16 bases left between them. The CDR3 DNA follows: TGTGCCAGCAGTTCGAGGGCAGCTCTGTACGAGCAGTACTTC. This translates into CASSSRAALYEQYF.

V is TRBV11-2 and J is TRBJ1-2; 9 bases align to TRBD1. V shed 1 base and J 7 bases; nucleotides not matched to a gene: 10. CDR3 length equals 16 residues. In germline, CDR1 is SGHAT, CDR2 FQNNGV. The CDR3, as DNA: TGTGCCAGCAGCTTAGCCACAGGGGGCATATCTGGTGGCTACACCTTC. Translated, it gives CASSLATGGISGGYTF.

The chain couples TRBV7-9 to TRBJ2-6, with 8 positions matching TRBD2. The CDR3 is 19 amino acids. Trimming removed 2 bases from V and 0 bases from J; junction bases left unmatched: 9. Germline V gives CDR1 SEHNR, CDR2 FQNEAQ (reference sequence). CDR3 coding DNA: TGTGCCAGCAGCTTAAACAGCGGCGGGGGGAACTCTGGGGCCAACGTCCTGACTTTC. Protein: CASSLNSGGGNSGANVLTF.

The chain has TRBV28 and TRBJ2-7, with 7 bases matching TRBD1. Trimming at V came to 8 bases and at J to 4 bases, leaving 8 bases not matched to a gene. Germline values: CDR1 MDHEN, CDR2 SYDVKM. The CDR3 covers 13 residues. CDR3: CASASGQRYEQYF. The CDR3 DNA follows: TGTGCCAGCGCCTCGGGACAGAGGTACGAGCAGTACTTC.

The chain links TRBV28 to TRBJ1-3; D ambiguous. The germline gives CDR1 MDHEN, CDR2 SYDVKM. The V and J ends lost 5 bases and 7 bases respectively, with 18 bases between them. The CDR3 is made up of 15 amino acids. The CDR3 region has the DNA TGTGCCAGCAGTCCTCACCAGATCGGGAGGAACACCATATATTTT. Protein sequence: CASSPHQIGRNTIYF.

In DNA, the CDR3 is TGCGCCAGCAGCCTAGGACAGGGGGCTTCGGTGGGCTACACCTTC. This encodes CASSLGQGASVGYTF. V is TRBV5-1 and J is TRBJ1-2, with 11 positions matching TRBD1. Germline values: CDR1 SGHRS, CDR2 YFSETQ. CDR3 length: 15 residues. V gave up 4 bases and J gave up 8 bases; unmatched junction bases: 10.

This rearrangement joins TRBV6-2 or TRBV6-3 to TRBJ2-5; TRBD2 matches 12 bases. This CDR3 contains 17 residues. J was trimmed by 5 bases and V by 5 bases; bases with no gene match: 12. In germline, CDR1 is MNHEY, CDR2 SVGEGT. CDR3 bases: TGTGCCAGCAGTGCGACTAGCGGGGGAAGGGTTGGCGAGACCCAGTACTTC. Translated, it gives CASSATSGGRVGETQYF.

The rearrangement joins TRBV4-3 to TRBJ1-4; 7 bases line up with TRBD1. The CDR3 runs 16 residues. The V and J ends lost 4 bases and 3 bases, in that order; junction bases with no gene match: 8. Germline V lookup: CDR1 LGHNA, CDR2 YSLEER. The CDR3, as DNA: TGCGCCAGCAGCCCCGAACCCACAGGGGCTAATGAAAAACTGTTTTTT. Its protein is CASSPEPTGANEKLFF.

This chain links TRBV7-9 with TRBJ2-5; perhaps TRBD1 as D (6 bases). CDR1 and CDR2 from the germline V gene are SEHNR and FQNEAQ (reference sequence). V was shortened by 1 base and J by 1 base, with 10 bases between the two germline ends. CDR3 length: 15 amino acids. The CDR3 protein is CASSLVTGGQETQYF. CDR3 in DNA: TGTGCCAGCAGCTTAGTGACAGGCGGCCAAGAGACCCAGTACTTC.

The rearrangement joins TRBV28 to TRBJ1-2; D is ambiguous. The CDR3 is made up of 13 amino acids. V dropped 3 bases and J dropped 4 bases, with 9 bases sitting between them. Germline CDR1 reads MDHEN; CDR2 reads SYDVKM. Here the CDR3 reads CASSFGQTYGYTF. Written as DNA, the CDR3 is TGTGCCAGCAGTTTCGGGCAGACCTATGGCTACACCTTC.

The rearrangement links TRBV11-2 to TRBJ1-2, with TRBD1 as a possible D gene (6 bases). CDR1 is SGHAT and CDR2 is FQNNGV in the germline V gene. Trimming removed 3 bases at V and 5 bases at J, with 22 bases between. There are 17 residues in the CDR3. The CDR3 spells CASSLMTGMLVPYGYTF. The CDR3 DNA follows: TGTGCCAGCAGCTTGATGACAGGCATGCTCGTCCCTTATGGCTACACCTTC.

The chain has TRBV7-2 and TRBJ2-2, with D perhaps matching TRBD2 (6 bases). The ends were cut back, 1 base at V and 0 bases at J, with 9 bases in the middle. Germline V gene sequence: CDR1 SGHTA, CDR2 FQGNSA. The CDR3 is 16 residues long. Here the CDR3 DNA reads TGTGCCAGCAGCTTAGTGGGGGGATCGAACACCGGGGAGCTGTTTTTT. Residues: CASSLVGGSNTGELFF.

The CDR3 DNA reads as TGTGCCAGCAGCCAAGTGGCGGGGGGTACTTCACGGGATTACAATGAGCAGTTCTTC. This codes for CASSQVAGGTSRDYNEQFF. V usage is TRBV4-2 and J usage is TRBJ2-1, with TRBD2 matching over 8 bases. After removal of 1 base from V and 4 bases from J, the junction contained 15 bases not matched to a gene. Germline lookup yields CDR1 LGHNA and CDR2 YNFKEQ. The CDR3 is 19 residues long.

This chain links TRBV4-1 with TRBJ2-5, with D tentatively TRBD1 (6 bases). The CDR3 sequence is 16 residues long. V shed 1 base and J shed 2 bases, with 14 bases lying between them. Per germline, CDR1 MGHRA and CDR2 YSYEKL. CDR3 in DNA: TGCGCCAGCAGCCAAGGGAGTCAAACAGGGCAAGAGACCCAGTACTTC. Translated, it gives CASSQGSQTGQETQYF.